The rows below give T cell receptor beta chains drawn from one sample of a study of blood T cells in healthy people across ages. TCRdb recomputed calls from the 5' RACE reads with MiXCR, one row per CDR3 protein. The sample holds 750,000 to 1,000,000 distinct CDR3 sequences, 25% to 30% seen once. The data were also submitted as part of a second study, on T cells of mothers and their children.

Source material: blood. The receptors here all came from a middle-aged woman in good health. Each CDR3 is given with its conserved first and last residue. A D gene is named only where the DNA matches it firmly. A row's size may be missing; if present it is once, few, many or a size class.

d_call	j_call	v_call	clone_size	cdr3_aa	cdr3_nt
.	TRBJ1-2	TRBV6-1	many	CASSEALSGDGYTF	TGTGCCAGCAGTGAAGCGCTTTCGGGGGATGGCTACACCTTC
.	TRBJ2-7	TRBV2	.	CASSNRVEGYEQYF	TGTGCCAGCAGTAACAGGGTTGAAGGCTACGAGCAGTACTTC
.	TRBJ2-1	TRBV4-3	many	CASSQGPQYEQFF	TGCGCCAGCAGCCAAGGCCCTCAGTATGAGCAGTTCTTC
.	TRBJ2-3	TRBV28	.	CASSLGGAVVTDTQYF	TGTGCCAGCAGTTTAGGGGGAGCCGTCGTCACAGATACGCAGTATTTT
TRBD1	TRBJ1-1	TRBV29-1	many	CSVEGWTGDTEAFF	TGCAGCGTTGAGGGGTGGACAGGTGACACTGAAGCTTTCTTT
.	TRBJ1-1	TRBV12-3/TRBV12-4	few	CASTVHATAFF	TGTGCCAGCACCGTACATGCGACGGCTTTCTTT
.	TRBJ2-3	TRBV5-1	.	CTSSLPSGRRSTDTQYF	TGCACCAGCAGCTTGCCCTCGGGGCGGAGGAGCACAGATACGCAGTATTTT
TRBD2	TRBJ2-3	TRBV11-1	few	CASSRGTSGGQYF	TGTGCCAGCAGCCGCGGGACTAGCGGGGGACAGTATTTT
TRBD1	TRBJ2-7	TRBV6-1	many	CASSEEVTGAYEQYF	TGTGCCAGCAGTGAAGAGGTGACAGGGGCCTACGAGCAGTACTTC
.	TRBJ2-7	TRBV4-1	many	CASSQDDQAVRVREQYF	TGCGCCAGCAGCCAAGATGACCAGGCCGTTCGGGTACGCGAGCAGTACTTC
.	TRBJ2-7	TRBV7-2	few	CASSLEGHLGPYEQYF	TGTGCCAGCAGCTTAGAGGGGCATCTTGGACCCTACGAGCAGTACTTC
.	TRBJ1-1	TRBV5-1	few	CASSSTRGRNTEAFF	TGCGCCAGCAGCTCCACGCGGGGGCGTAACACTGAAGCTTTCTTT
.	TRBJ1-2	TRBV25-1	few	CASHEGVGDYGYTF	TGTGCCAGCCACGAAGGGGTTGGAGACTATGGCTACACCTTC
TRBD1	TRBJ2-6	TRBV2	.	CASVGQGTLQRANVLTF	TGTGCCAGCGTTGGACAGGGGACCCTCCAGCGGGCCAACGTCCTGACTTTC
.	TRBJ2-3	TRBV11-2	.	CASSLLSSLAFTDTQYF	TGTGCCAGCAGCTTACTGTCTAGTCTAGCGTTCACAGATACGCAGTATTTT
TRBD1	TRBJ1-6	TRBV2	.	CASSEQGARNSPRHF	TGTGCCAGCAGTGAACAGGGGGCTAGGAATTCGCCCCGCCACTTT
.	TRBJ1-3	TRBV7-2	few	CASSLGGSSGNTIYF	TGTGCCAGCAGCTTAGGAGGTTCTTCTGGAAACACCATATATTTT
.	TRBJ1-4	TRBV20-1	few	CSARSATNEKLFF	TGCAGTGCTAGGAGTGCAACTAATGAAAAACTGTTTTTT
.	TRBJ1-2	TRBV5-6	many	CASTSPGAPAGGTF	TGTGCCAGCACTTCCCCGGGGGCCCCGGCTGGCGGCACCTTC
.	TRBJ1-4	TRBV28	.	CASRKPAGKLFF	TGTGCCAGCAGGAAGCCTGCTGGGAAACTGTTTTTT
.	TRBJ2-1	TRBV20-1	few	CSATRAHRDEQFF	TGCAGTGCTACACGGGCCCATCGGGATGAGCAGTTCTTC
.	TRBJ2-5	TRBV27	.	CASKAEYNEQYF	TGTGCCAGCAAGGCCGAATACAATGAGCAGTACTTC
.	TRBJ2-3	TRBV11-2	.	CASTPGTYTDTQYF	TGTGCCAGCACCCCCGGGACCTACACAGATACGCAGTATTTT
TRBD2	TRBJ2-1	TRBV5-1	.	CASSFSLAVNNEQFF	TGCGCCAGCAGCTTCTCGCTAGCGGTAAACAATGAGCAGTTCTTC
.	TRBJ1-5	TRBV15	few	CATSRGGGYQPQHF	TGTGCCACCAGCAGAGGGGGGGGGTATCAGCCCCAGCATTTT
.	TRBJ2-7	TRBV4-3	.	CASSQDGTYSYEQYF	TGCGCCAGCAGCCAAGATGGGACTTACTCCTACGAGCAGTACTTC
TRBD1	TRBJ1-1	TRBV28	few	CASSLTSPGQGFTEAFF	TGTGCCAGCAGTTTAACCTCCCCGGGACAGGGGTTCACTGAAGCTTTCTTT
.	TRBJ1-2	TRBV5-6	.	CASSLDPGNHYGYTF	TGTGCCAGCAGCTTGGATCCTGGTAATCACTATGGCTACACCTTC
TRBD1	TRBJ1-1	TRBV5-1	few	CASQPGGDSEAFF	TGCGCCAGCCAACCCGGGGGGGACAGTGAAGCTTTCTTT
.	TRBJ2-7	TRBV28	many	CASSLMVWSREQYF	TGTGCCAGCAGTTTGATGGTATGGTCGCGGGAGCAGTACTTC
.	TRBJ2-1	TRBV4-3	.	CASSQDPFGGNEQFF	TGCGCCAGCAGCCAAGACCCCTTCGGCGGGAATGAGCAGTTCTTC
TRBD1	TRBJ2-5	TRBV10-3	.	CAISETQGWETQYF	TGTGCCATCAGTGAAACACAGGGGTGGGAGACCCAGTACTTC
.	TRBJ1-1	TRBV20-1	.	CSARRRGIGTEAFF	TGCAGTGCTAGACGGAGGGGCATTGGCACTGAAGCTTTCTTT
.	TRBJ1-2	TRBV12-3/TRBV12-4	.	CASSLQGLVRGHTF	TGTGCCAGCAGTTTACAGGGATTGGTTCGTGGCCACACCTTC
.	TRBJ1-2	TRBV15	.	CATSREAGPYGYTF	TGTGCCACCAGCAGAGAGGCAGGGCCCTATGGCTACACCTTC
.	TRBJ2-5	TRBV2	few	CASSLSGLRQETQYF	TGTGCCAGCAGTTTATCGGGACTCCGGCAAGAGACCCAGTACTTC
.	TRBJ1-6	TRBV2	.	CASRDQGYSPLHF	TGTGCCAGCAGAGATCAGGGTTATTCACCCCTCCACTTT
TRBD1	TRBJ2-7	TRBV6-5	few	CASRALTGGRYYEQYF	TGTGCCAGCAGGGCCCTGACAGGGGGCCGCTACTACGAGCAGTACTTC